Listed here are 20 T cell receptor beta chains from one sample, sequenced in a study of blood T cell repertoires in COVID-19. The protocol was immunoSEQ multiplex PCR, while the TCRdb copy is restricted to in-frame clones and leaves out a portion. The sample contains 100,000 to 150,000 clones, roughly 84% of which appear only once. Sequencing used peripheral blood. The receptors derive from a woman aged 25 to 45 who had recovered from COVID-19.

This chain links TRBV12-3 or TRBV12-4 with TRBJ2-5; possible D gene TRBD2, 6 bases. Trimming took off 8 bases at V and 0 bases at J, with 10 bases between the two ends. This CDR3 comprises 13 residues. The CDR3 DNA sequence: TGTGCCAGCGGGGAGGTGTACCAAGAGACCCAGTACTTC. Amino acids: CASGEVYQETQYF.

The gene calls are TRBV7-9 and TRBJ1-4; possible D gene TRBD1, 6 bases. The V gene lost 10 bases and the J gene lost 8 bases, with 14 bases spanning the gap. Germline V gives CDR1 SEHNR, CDR2 FQNEAQ (reference sequence). CDR3 length: 12 amino acids. In DNA, the CDR3 is TGTGCCATCGACAGGCGGGAGGAAAAACTGTTTTTT. Amino acids: CAIDRREEKLFF.

As DNA, the CDR3 is TGTGCCACCAGCCTCAGGGGTTCAGGAAACACCATATATTTT. Encoded protein: CATSLRGSGNTIYF. The V gene is TRBV15, the J gene TRBJ1-3; D perhaps matches TRBD1 (6 bases). The CDR3 contains 14 residues. The germline V gene has CDR1 LNHNV and CDR2 YYDKDF (reference sequence). Trimming stripped 5 bases from V and 4 bases from J, with 12 bases between.

This chain uses TRBV7-2 with TRBJ1-5; no reliable D call. CDR3 length equals 14 residues. Trimming shortened V by 5 bases and J by 0 bases, and 8 bases separated the two germline ends. Per the germline V gene, CDR1 is SGHTA and CDR2 is FQGNSA. CDR3 residues: CASSPEYSNQPQHF. The CDR3 DNA reads as TGTGCCAGCAGCCCGGAGTATAGCAATCAGCCCCAGCATTTT.

V and J are TRBV7-2 and TRBJ2-3; 7 positions agree with TRBD1. There are 17 residues in the CDR3. CDR1 and CDR2 (germline): SGHTA, FQGNSA. V was pared by 5 bases and J by 3 bases, with 14 bases of the junction left unmatched. CDR3 in amino acids: CASSLARGLGGTDTQYF. The CDR3 bases are TGTGCCAGCAGCCTGGCGAGGGGGCTAGGGGGTACAGATACGCAGTATTTT. The full variable domain, rest sourced from reference TRBV7-2 and TRBJ2-3, is GAGVSQSPSNKVTEKGKDVELRCDPISGHTALYWYRQSLGQGLEFLIYFQGNSAPDKSGLPSDRFSAERTGGSVSTLTIQRTQQEDSAVYLCASSLARGLGGTDTQYFGPGTRLTVL.

The CDR3: CASSQRRDRYAGDEQFF. As DNA, the CDR3 is TGTGCCAGCAGCCAGCGCCGGGACAGGTACGCTGGTGATGAGCAGTTCTTC. The chain links TRBV9 to TRBJ2-1, with 8 nucleotides matching TRBD1. This CDR3 contains 17 residues. The trim removed 4 bases at V and 8 bases at J, leaving 17 bases unmatched. CDR1 is SGDLS, CDR2 YYNGEE, per germline. Drawing the rest from reference TRBV9 and TRBJ2-1, the complete variable domain is DSGVTQTPKHLITATGQRVTLRCSPRSGDLSVYWYQQSLDQGLQFLIQYYNGEERAKGNILERFSAQQFPDLHSELNLSSLELGDSALYFCASSQRRDRYAGDEQFFGPGTRLTVL.

This clone was counted a few times. The chain links TRBV25-1 to TRBJ1-6; D not resolved. The CDR3 is made up of 14 amino acids. V was clipped by 2 bases and J by 13 bases, with 15 bases between them. The germline gives CDR1 MGHDK, CDR2 SYGVNS. CDR3 DNA sequence: TGTGCCAGCAGTGAAGAGCACAGCCTTGGGCCCCTCCACTTT. The encoded protein is CASSEEHSLGPLHF.

This clone occurred a few times. This chain uses TRBV6-5 with TRBJ1-1; 8 nucleotides line up with TRBD1. The trim removed 2 bases at V and 1 base at J, leaving 6 bases unmatched. Looked up from germline, CDR1 is MNHEY and CDR2 is SVGAGI. CDR3 length: 16 amino acids. The CDR3 reads CASSYTTGGRNTEAFF. Here the CDR3 DNA reads TGTGCCAGCAGTTACACAACAGGGGGGAGGAACACTGAAGCTTTCTTT.

V is TRBV18 and J is TRBJ2-7; 15 bases align to TRBD2. The CDR3 contains 19 residues. V lost 4 bases and J lost 5; bases outside the gene matches: 15. In germline, CDR1 is KGHSH, CDR2 LQKENI. CDR3 sequence: CASSQPGLAGGSFRDEQYF. CDR3 DNA: TGTGCCAGCTCACAACCGGGACTAGCGGGGGGTTCCTTTCGGGACGAGCAGTACTTC.

The CDR3 nucleotides are TGTGCCTGGAGTCCCCCAAAGACAGGGAGTAGGTCACCCCTCCACTTT. Its protein product is CAWSPPKTGSRSPLHF. V gene TRBV30 combines with J gene TRBJ1-6; TRBD1 matches 7 bases. CDR1 and CDR2 from the germline V gene are GTSNPN and SVGIG (reference sequence). V lost 2 bases, J lost 10 bases, and 14 bases stayed unmatched. The CDR3 length is 16 residues.

Worth noting for this clone: A read error may produce the germline difference seen at one junction end. V usage is TRBV13 and J usage is TRBJ2-1, with 15 bases identical to TRBD2. The CDR3 has 19 amino acids. Germline V gene sequence: CDR1 PRHDT, CDR2 FYEKMQ (reference sequence). Here the CDR3 DNA reads TGTGCCAGCAGCACCGCCCAGGGGACTAGCGGGGGGTCCTCCAATGAGCAGTTCTTC. This gives the protein CASSTAQGTSGGSSNEQFF.

The V gene is TRBV7-9, the J gene TRBJ1-2, with D hard to call. The V gene lost 5 bases and the J gene lost 3 bases, with 13 bases spanning the gap. Germline V lookup: CDR1 SEHNR, CDR2 FQNEAQ (reference sequence). CDR3 length: 14 residues. The CDR3 here is CASSEAPSYYGYTF. Written as DNA, the CDR3 is TGTGCCAGCAGCGAGGCACCGAGCTACTATGGCTACACCTTC. The complete variable domain, with remaining parts taken from reference TRBV7-9 and TRBJ1-2, reads DTGVSQNPRHKITKRGQNVTFRCDPISEHNRLYWYRQTLGQGPEFLTYFQNEAQLEKSRLLSDRFSAERPKGSFSTLEIQRTEQGDSAMYLCASSEAPSYYGYTFGSGTRLTVV.

The chain recombines TRBV7-2 with TRBJ2-6; weak D call: TRBD1 (6 bases). Germline CDR1 SGHTA, CDR2 FQGNSA. The CDR3 has 18 residues. Between the trimmed V and J ends, which lost 4 bases and 0 bases, there was a span of 16 bases. The CDR3 bases are TGTGCCAGCAGCTCCCAGGGGACGCTTTTCTCTGGGGCCAACGTCCTGACTTTC. Translation: CASSSQGTLFSGANVLTF. The full variable domain, rest sourced from reference TRBV7-2 and TRBJ2-6, is GAGVSQSPSNKVTEKGKDVELRCDPISGHTALYWYRQSLGQGLEFLIYFQGNSAPDKSGLPSDRFSAERTGGSVSTLTIQRTQQEDSAVYLCASSSQGTLFSGANVLTFGAGSRLTVL.

J is TRBJ2-1 and V is TRBV2; TRBD2 agrees at 12 bases. The length of the CDR3 is 14 residues. The ends lost 10 bases at V and 6 bases at J; junction bases unmatched: 7. Germline V gene lookup returns CDR1 SNHLY and CDR2 FYNNEI. This CDR3 is CATRLAGDSNEQFF. The CDR3 DNA sequence: TGTGCCACAAGACTAGCGGGAGACTCCAATGAGCAGTTCTTC. The full variable domain, its missing parts supplied by reference TRBV2 and TRBJ2-1, is EPEVTQTPSHQVTQMGQEVILRCVPISNHLYFYWYRQILGQKVEFLVSFYNNEISEKSEIFDDQFSVERPDGSNFTLKIRSTKLEDSAMYFCATRLAGDSNEQFFGPGTRLTVL.

This chain uses TRBV6-6 with TRBJ2-2; TRBD2 agrees at 7 bases. The CDR3 consists of 16 residues. V gave up 0 bases and J gave up 4 bases; unmatched junction bases: 5. Looked up from germline, CDR1 is MNHNY and CDR2 is SVGAGI (reference sequence). CDR3 nucleotide sequence: TGTGCCAGCAGTTACTCGGGGCGGGGGAGCACCGGGGAGCTGTTTTTT. Translation gives CASSYSGRGSTGELFF.

The rearrangement links TRBV7-2 to TRBJ1-2; no clear D. CDR1 SGHTA and CDR2 FQGNSA come from the germline V gene. The CDR3 totals 13 residues. Trimming took 2 bases from V and 2 from J, leaving 6 bases between them. The CDR3 DNA sequence: TGTGCCAGCAGCTTATCGGTGAACTATGGCTACACCTTC. This gives the protein CASSLSVNYGYTF. The variable domain in full, completed from reference TRBV7-2 and TRBJ1-2, reads GAGVSQSPSNKVTEKGKDVELRCDPISGHTALYWYRQSLGQGLEFLIYFQGNSAPDKSGLPSDRFSAERTGGSVSTLTIQRTQQEDSAVYLCASSLSVNYGYTFGSGTRLTVV.

The rearrangement joins TRBV5-5 to TRBJ1-1; 11 nucleotides align to TRBD1. J lost 4 bases, V lost 4 bases, and 9 bases had no gene match. This CDR3 spans 16 amino acids. Germline CDR1 and CDR2: SGHKS and YYEKEE (reference sequence). CDR3 residues: CASSAGQGARGTEAFF. The DNA of the CDR3 is TGTGCCAGCAGCGCCGGACAGGGGGCGAGGGGCACTGAAGCTTTCTTT.

The chain links TRBV20-1 to TRBJ2-7; 9 bases align to TRBD2. This CDR3 spans 13 amino acids. The germline V gene encodes CDR1 DFQATT and CDR2 SNEGSKA (reference sequence). Germline trimming cut 3 bases from V and 4 bases from J; bases unmatched to any gene: 4. The CDR3 region has the DNA TGCAGTGCTAGTAGGCTAGCGGGATACGAGCAGTACTTC. This translates into CSASRLAGYEQYF.

In this sample, this clone turned up a few times. The gene calls are TRBV27 and TRBJ2-3; TRBD2 matches at 12 bases. CDR3 length equals 17 residues. Germline V gives CDR1 MNHEY, CDR2 SMNVEV (reference sequence). With 5 bases clipped from V and 5 bases from J, the junction kept 11 bases outside the gene matches. CDR3 DNA: TGTGCCAGCAGTCCCACGCTGACTAGCGGGAGTGGAGATACGCAGTATTTT. It encodes CASSPTLTSGSGDTQYF.

The genes are TRBV19 and TRBJ2-5, with D possibly TRBD2 on 6 matching bases. Germline V gives CDR1 LNHDA, CDR2 SQIVND (reference sequence). This CDR3 has 15 residues. V was cut by 3 bases and J by 1 base, with 12 bases left in between. CDR3 nucleotide sequence: TGTGCCAGTAGTATCGGCGGGACCCGCCAAGAGACCCAGTACTTC. Translated, it gives CASSIGGTRQETQYF.